Following are 12 T cell receptor beta chains from one sample sequenced in a study of identical twins. Each CDR3 protein gets one entry after TCRdb re-called the 5' RACE reads with MiXCR. The table includes roughly 770,000 distinct CDR3 sequences, 18% detected once. These data were also reused for a study on T cells expressing NK-cell markers.

Sample: PBMCs. The receptors were gathered from a woman in her late teens or twenties in good health.

The V call is TRBV6-1, the J call TRBJ2-7, with D perhaps matching TRBD1 or TRBD2 (5 bases each). Germline V gene sequence: CDR1 MNHNS, CDR2 SASEGT. Trimming shortened V by 2 bases and J by 4 bases, and 18 bases separated the two germline ends. CDR3 length equals 16 residues. The CDR3 here is CASSERAGLEGYEQYF. The CDR3 nucleotides are TGTGCCAGCAGTGAAAGGGCGGGCTTAGAGGGGTACGAGCAGTACTTC.

This clonotype came up a few times. V and J are TRBV12-3 or TRBV12-4 and TRBJ2-7; a weak D match, TRBD1 (5 bases). CDR3 length equals 15 residues. Trimming left V 5 bases short and J 6 bases short, with 20 bases between. The CDR3 DNA sequence: TGTGCCAGCAGTCTTGGGGCCCGGAATACCGGCGAGCAGTACTTC. The encoded protein is CASSLGARNTGEQYF.

This clonotype was picked up a small number of times. V gene TRBV29-1 combines with J gene TRBJ1-3, with 9 bases matching TRBD1. V gave up 5 bases and J gave up 2 bases; unmatched junction bases: 7. This CDR3 has 15 residues. Germline CDR1 SQVTM, CDR2 ANQGSEA. The CDR3 here is CSVSPHRGPGNTIYF. The CDR3, as DNA: TGCAGCGTTTCCCCGCACAGGGGGCCTGGAAACACCATATATTTT.

V and J are TRBV30 and TRBJ1-5; no clear D. V was trimmed by 2 bases and J by 3 bases, leaving 14 bases between them. The CDR3 contains 15 residues. Germline CDR1 is GTSNPN and CDR2 is SVGIG (reference sequence). The CDR3 sequence is CAWSREGLLNQPQHF. CDR3 bases: TGTGCCTGGAGTAGAGAAGGTCTCCTCAATCAGCCCCAGCATTTT.

The chain links TRBV7-2 to TRBJ2-7; the D is unclear. The germline V gene encodes CDR1 SGHTA and CDR2 FQGNSA. Trimming pared 4 bases from V and 6 bases from J, leaving 16 bases between. The CDR3 totals 14 residues. This CDR3 reads CASSSHPTSPEQYF. The CDR3 coding sequence is TGTGCCAGCAGCTCCCACCCCACCTCTCCCGAGCAGTACTTC.

V and J are TRBV7-2 and TRBJ2-1, with 13 bases fitting TRBD2. Germline V gene data show CDR1 as SGHTA and CDR2 as FQGNSA. The CDR3 spans 16 residues. Germline trimming cut 5 bases from V and 9 bases from J; bases unmatched to any gene: 10. CDR3 DNA sequence: TGTGCCAGCAGCGCAACTAGCGGGGGGGCTTTTGGTGAGCAGTTCTTC. It codes for CASSATSGGAFGEQFF.

This chain links TRBV15 with TRBJ1-4; no definite D call. Germline V CDR1 and CDR2: LNHNV, YYDKDF (reference sequence). With 5 bases removed from V and 8 bases from J, the gap between germline ends came to 9 bases. This CDR3 has 12 residues. The CDR3 here is CATSYAGEKLFF. DNA of the CDR3: TGTGCCACCAGCTATGCGGGAGAAAAACTGTTTTTT.

This clonotype showed up just a few times. The chain is built from TRBV29-1 and TRBJ1-1; no firm D call. CDR3 length: 11 amino acids. V was pared by 7 bases and J by 9 bases, with 15 bases between. CDR1 SQVTM and CDR2 ANQGSEA come from the germline V gene. CDR3 residues: CSGLPERQAFF. As DNA, the CDR3 is TGCAGCGGACTACCTGAGAGGCAAGCTTTCTTT.

The chain combines TRBV12-3 or TRBV12-4 with TRBJ2-3; tentative D call: TRBD2 (6 bases). The CDR3 length is 14 residues. V gave up 8 bases and J gave up 3 bases, with 15 bases separating them. The DNA of the CDR3 is TGTGCCAGCCCGCGGGAAGGTGGGACAGATACGCAGTATTTT. Protein product: CASPREGGTDTQYF.

This clonotype was seen a few times. V usage is TRBV12-3 or TRBV12-4 and J usage is TRBJ1-5; tentative D call: TRBD1 (6 bases). V lost 6 bases and J lost 2, with 14 bases in between. This CDR3 region has 15 residues. The CDR3 DNA is TGTGCCAGCAGCCCCGACAGGTATGGCAATCAGCCCCAGCATTTT. Translated, it gives CASSPDRYGNQPQHF.

The chain links TRBV6-1 to TRBJ2-5; D is possibly TRBD1 (5 bases). CDR1 and CDR2 from the germline V gene are MNHNS and SASEGT. The germline V and J ends were trimmed by 11 bases and 2 bases, with 18 bases remaining between them. The CDR3 consists of 14 residues. Here the CDR3 reads CASLGAGKQETQYF. CDR3 DNA sequence: TGTGCCTCCCTTGGCGCAGGGAAACAAGAGACCCAGTACTTC.

This clonotype was seen a handful of times. The chain links TRBV4-3 to TRBJ2-3; 12 bases line up with TRBD2. The germline V gene encodes CDR1 LGHNA and CDR2 YSLEER. Trimming removed 4 bases from V and 4 bases from J; junction bases left unmatched: 6. This CDR3 region has 16 residues. Written as DNA, the CDR3 is TGCGCCAGCAGCCCCTCCCTAGCGGGAGGGTCAGATACGCAGTATTTT. The encoded protein is CASSPSLAGGSDTQYF.